One sample yielded the 10 T cell receptor beta chains listed below, sequenced in a study of blood T cell repertoires in COVID-19. Sequencing was performed with immunoSEQ multiplex PCR; in TCRdb, only in-frame clones are kept and a portion is missing. The sample has 250,000 to 350,000 clones, 75% to 90% seen once. The specimen sequenced was peripheral blood. Receptors originate from a woman aged 50 to 65 with COVID-19, enrolled during active disease.

The chain couples TRBV3-1 (or the pseudogene TRBV3-2) to TRBJ2-3; 11 bases align to TRBD2. The CDR3 consists of 16 residues. V shed 5 bases and J 6 bases; nucleotides not matched to a gene: 10. Per germline, CDR1 LGHDT and CDR2 YNNKEL (reference sequence). Here the CDR3 DNA reads TGTGCCAGCAGCGCTTCCCTAGCGGGAGGTTTGGATACGCAGTATTTT. This codes for CASSASLAGGLDTQYF.

This clone was observed once. V is TRBV5-1 and J is TRBJ2-1; a weak D match, TRBD1 (9 bases). The CDR3 loop spans 20 amino acids. The ends were cut back, 3 bases at V and 7 bases at J, with 32 bases in the middle. Germline V gene sequence: CDR1 SGHRS, CDR2 YFSETQ. The DNA for the CDR3 is TGCGCCAGCAGCTCGAGTTCCGGGACAGGGAGCGAGCGGGAGAGGAATGAGCAGTTCTTC. This gives the protein CASSSSSGTGSERERNEQFF.

The rearrangement links TRBV6-1 to TRBJ2-1; 7 bases match TRBD2. Losses at the gene ends were 3 bases for V and 1 base for J; bases not matched to a gene: 6. The CDR3 spans 16 residues. Germline V gene lookup returns CDR1 MNHNS and CDR2 SASEGT. CDR3 bases: TGTGCCAGCAGTGACTTCGGAGCGGGGTCCTACAATGAGCAGTTCTTC. Protein product: CASSDFGAGSYNEQFF.

In its sample, this clone was seen a few times. This chain uses TRBV5-1 with TRBJ1-2, with TRBD1 matching 8 bases. The CDR3 has 14 residues. CDR1 and CDR2 from the germline V gene are SGHRS and YFSETQ. After removal of 4 bases from V and 6 bases from J, the junction contained 8 bases not matched to a gene. Here the CDR3 DNA reads TGCGCCAGCAGCCCGACCGACAGGGGTGATGGCTACACCTTC. Translated, it gives CASSPTDRGDGYTF. Looking up the rest from reference TRBV5-1 and TRBJ1-2 gives the full variable domain: KAGVTQTPRYLIKTRGQQVTLSCSPISGHRSVSWYQQTPGQGLQFLFEYFSETQRNKGNFPGRFSGRQFSNSRSEMNVSTLELGDSALYLCASSPTDRGDGYTFGSGTRLTVV.

The chain joins TRBV19 to TRBJ1-6, with a tentative D call TRBD1 (5 bases). Trimming stripped 5 bases from V and 14 bases from J, with 22 bases between. Germline-derived CDR1 and CDR2 are LNHDA and SQIVND (reference sequence). The CDR3 contains 15 residues. CDR3 in amino acids: CASSPRGGEYSTLHF. Here the CDR3 DNA reads TGTGCCAGTAGTCCCCGGGGAGGGGAGTATTCCACCCTCCACTTT. Variable domain in full (rest from reference TRBV19 and TRBJ1-6): DGGITQSPKYLFRKEGQNVTLSCEQNLNHDAMYWYRQDPGQGLRLIYYSQIVNDFQKGDIAEGYSVSREKKESFPLTVTSAQKNPTAFYLCASSPRGGEYSTLHFGNGTRLTVT.

The V and J genes are TRBV18 and TRBJ2-5, with TRBD1 matching over 8 bases. The CDR3 has 13 residues. Germline CDR1 and CDR2: KGHSH and LQKENI. Germline trimming cut 3 bases from V and 5 bases from J; bases unmatched to any gene: 2. CDR3 region: CASSPRTGETQYF. The CDR3 region has the DNA TGTGCCAGCTCACCCCGGACAGGGGAGACCCAGTACTTC.

This sequence joins TRBV5-1 and TRBJ2-2; perhaps TRBD1 as D (5 bases). CDR3 size: 15 residues. The V end lost 0 bases, the J end lost 5 bases, and 11 bases lay between the germline ends. CDR1 is SGHRS and CDR2 is YFSETQ in the germline V gene. The chain's CDR3 is CASSLEGPGTGELFF. CDR3 in DNA: TGCGCCAGCAGCTTGGAGGGGCCGGGTACCGGGGAGCTGTTTTTT.

The J gene is TRBJ1-1, the V gene TRBV6-5; D not resolved. The V gene's germline CDR1 is MNHEY and CDR2 SVGAGI. V was pared by 2 bases and J by 0 bases, with 10 bases between. This CDR3 region has 15 residues. The CDR3 loop is CASSYRVGLNTEAFF. The CDR3 DNA reads TGTGCCAGCAGTTACCGGGTGGGTTTGAACACTGAAGCTTTCTTT.

This rearrangement joins TRBV6-4 to TRBJ1-1; D not certain. Germline CDR1 reads MRHNA; CDR2 reads SNTAGT. There are 14 residues in the CDR3. V was pared by 8 bases and J by 1 base, with 14 bases between. CDR3 nucleotides: TGTGCCAGCGCACTAGTGCAGCAGAACACTGAAGCTTTCTTT. Protein product: CASALVQQNTEAFF.

The V call is TRBV6-5, the J call TRBJ2-7; 7 bases map to TRBD1. This CDR3 comprises 14 residues. J lost 2 bases, V lost 4 bases, and 5 bases had no gene match. Germline assignment: CDR1 MNHEY and CDR2 SVGAGI. This CDR3 reads CASSSLGQTYEQYF. Written as DNA, the CDR3 is TGTGCCAGCAGTTCTCTGGGACAGACCTACGAGCAGTACTTC.